A single sample is the source of the 28 T cell receptor beta chains below, sequenced in a study of blood T cell repertoires in COVID-19 (dated by TCRdb to the early 2020s). The method behind the library was the immunoSEQ multiplex PCR assay. TCRdb's version of the immuneACCESS table is confined to in-frame rearrangements and falls short of the full clone set. An unresolved V gene accounts for under half of the shortfall where checked; the remainder is of unknown origin. Present in this sample are about 190,000 clones, under 90% of which were seen just once. The top ten clonotypes cover 20% of the sample. Sequencing was performed on peripheral blood. The receptors were gathered from a human donor in a cohort sampled during active COVID-19.

This clone has a handful of counts. This chain connects TRBV5-4 to TRBJ1-4; 11 bases match TRBD1. The CDR3 totals 15 residues. The germline gives CDR1 SGHNT, CDR2 YYREEE (reference sequence). The V segment lost 4 bases and the J segment 6 bases; nucleotides outside the gene matches: 5. The CDR3 region is CASSRPGQGDEKLFF. The CDR3 bases are TGTGCCAGCAGCCGACCGGGACAGGGGGATGAAAAACTGTTTTTT.

The chain uses TRBV12-3 or TRBV12-4 and TRBJ1-6, with 7 bases fitting TRBD1. The CDR3 covers 12 residues. J gave up 6 bases and V 10 bases, and 3 bases lay outside the gene matches. The CDR3 loop reads CATQGGNSPLHF. The CDR3 DNA reads as TGTGCCACCCAGGGGGGTAATTCACCCCTCCACTTT.

The chain joins TRBV7-9 to TRBJ2-1; 9 nucleotides line up with TRBD1. CDR1 and CDR2 (germline): SEHNR, FQNEAQ (reference sequence). V gave up 0 bases and J gave up 2 bases; unmatched junction bases: 5. The CDR3 totals 17 residues. The CDR3 nucleotides are TGTGCCAGCAGCTTAGCCGGGACAGGGCTCACCTACAATGAGCAGTTCTTC. This encodes CASSLAGTGLTYNEQFF.

The chain carries TRBV5-1 and TRBJ1-2; 9 nucleotides line up with TRBD1. Germline V gene sequence: CDR1 SGHRS, CDR2 YFSETQ. After removal of 1 base from V and 4 bases from J, the junction contained 8 bases not matched to a gene. The CDR3 loop spans 16 amino acids. CDR3 amino acids: CASSLWGRGQGYGYTF. In DNA, the CDR3 is TGCGCCAGCAGCTTGTGGGGCCGGGGACAGGGCTATGGCTACACCTTC.

V usage is TRBV3-1 (or the pseudogene TRBV3-2) and J usage is TRBJ2-2; perhaps TRBD2 as D (6 bases). Per the germline V gene, CDR1 is LGHDT and CDR2 is YNNKEL (reference sequence). The length of the CDR3 is 15 residues. Trimming removed 3 bases at V and 3 bases at J, with 11 bases between. This CDR3 reads CASSQGLSHTGELFF. CDR3 DNA sequence: TGTGCCAGCAGCCAGGGACTCTCCCACACCGGGGAGCTGTTTTTT.

In its sample, this clone was seen once. The chain links TRBV5-1 to TRBJ2-3; D is uncertain. CDR3 length: 15 residues. Per germline, CDR1 SGHRS and CDR2 YFSETQ. V was clipped by 0 bases and J by 3 bases, with 11 bases between them. CDR3 nucleotides: TGCGCCAGCAGCTTGGCGAGCGCCGCGACAGATACGCAGTATTTT. It specifies CASSLASAATDTQYF.

The chain employs TRBV3-1 (or the pseudogene TRBV3-2) and TRBJ1-2; 7 bases are a match to TRBD1. V lost 6 bases and J lost 3; bases outside the gene matches: 4. Germline V gives CDR1 LGHDT, CDR2 YNNKEL (reference sequence). CDR3 length equals 13 residues. The CDR3 sequence is CASSTGQDYGYTF. The DNA of the CDR3 is TGTGCCAGCAGTACCGGACAGGACTATGGCTACACCTTC.

V gene TRBV28 combines with J gene TRBJ2-6; the match to TRBD1 covers 7 bases. The CDR3 length is 16 residues. Germline trimming cut 4 bases from V and 0 bases from J; bases unmatched to any gene: 3. CDR1 and CDR2 from the germline V gene are MDHEN and SYDVKM. CDR3 sequence reads: CASSSAGGSGANVLTF. Written as DNA, the CDR3 is TGTGCCAGCAGTTCAGCAGGGGGCTCTGGGGCCAACGTCCTGACTTTC.

The chain couples TRBV27 to TRBJ1-6; D call uncertain. Germline lookup yields CDR1 MNHEY and CDR2 SMNVEV (reference sequence). V was pared by 0 bases and J by 10 bases, with 19 bases between. The CDR3 covers 17 residues. CDR3 sequence: CASSLSRSLVEWSPLHF. The CDR3 coding sequence is TGTGCCAGCAGTTTATCTCGGAGTCTAGTGGAGTGGTCACCCCTCCACTTT.

This clone appeared once. The chain is built from TRBV7-2 and TRBJ1-6, with 8 positions matching TRBD1. CDR1 and CDR2 (germline): SGHTA, FQGNSA. With V trimmed by 5 bases and J by 4 bases, 4 bases remained unmatched. The CDR3 loop spans 15 amino acids. The CDR3 sequence: CASSPRTGYNSPLHF. CDR3 nucleotides: TGTGCCAGCAGCCCCCGGACAGGGTATAATTCACCCCTCCACTTT.

CDR3 DNA sequence: TGTGCCAGCAGCCCGCCCGGGACAGGGGGCACCGGGGAGCTGTTTTTT. Its protein product is CASSPPGTGGTGELFF. The V and J genes are TRBV7-3 and TRBJ2-2; 11 positions agree with TRBD1. Unmatched junction bases numbered 6, after V lost 5 bases and J lost 4 bases. This CDR3 has 16 amino acids. Germline V lookup: CDR1 SGHTA, CDR2 FQGTGA.

This chain uses TRBV7-3 with TRBJ2-2; D gene ambiguous. V was trimmed by 2 bases and J by 1 base, leaving 11 bases between them. The CDR3 is 16 residues long. In germline, CDR1 is SGHTA, CDR2 FQGTGA. The CDR3 is CASSLERVENTGELFF. CDR3 DNA sequence: TGTGCCAGCAGCTTAGAACGGGTAGAGAACACCGGGGAGCTGTTTTTT. The full variable domain, completed using reference TRBV7-3 and TRBJ2-2, is GAGVSQTPSNKVTEKGKYVELRCDPISGHTALYWYRQSLGQGPEFLIYFQGTGAADDSGLPNDRFFAVRPEGSVSTLKIQRTERGDSAVYLCASSLERVENTGELFFGEGSRLTVL.

This chain joins TRBV18 and TRBJ2-1, with D tentatively TRBD1 (6 bases). CDR3 length: 17 amino acids. Germline V CDR1 and CDR2: KGHSH, LQKENI. V was clipped by 1 base and J by 6 bases, with 19 bases between them. The CDR3 protein is CASSPRGNRALGNEQFF. CDR3 DNA: TGTGCCAGCTCACCACGTGGGAACAGGGCTCTCGGCAATGAGCAGTTCTTC.

This chain connects TRBV5-1 to TRBJ2-1; unclear D gene. The CDR3 totals 14 residues. The ends were cut back, 2 bases at V and 5 bases at J, with 11 bases in the middle. Germline V gene lookup returns CDR1 SGHRS and CDR2 YFSETQ. The CDR3 is CASSFRLLNNEQFF. DNA of the CDR3: TGCGCCAGCAGCTTCCGACTTTTAAACAATGAGCAGTTCTTC.

The chain recombines TRBV3-1 (or the pseudogene TRBV3-2) with TRBJ1-3; D remains ambiguous. V lost 5 bases and J lost 0, with 11 bases in between. The germline V gene encodes CDR1 LGHDT and CDR2 YNNKEL (reference sequence). The CDR3 runs to 15 residues. In DNA, the CDR3 is TGTGCCAGCAGCGAACGACTGCTCTCTGGAAACACCATATATTTT. Translation gives CASSERLLSGNTIYF.

CDR3 in amino acids: CASSNRPGLAGDGGIQYF. The CDR3 DNA reads TGTGCCAGCAGCAACCGTCCGGGACTAGCGGGGGACGGGGGCATTCAGTACTTC. This chain uses TRBV7-8 with TRBJ2-4; TRBD2 matches 14 bases. CDR3 size: 18 residues. Germline V gene data show CDR1 as SGHVS and CDR2 as FQNEAQ. J gave up 9 bases and V 5 bases, and 15 bases lay outside the gene matches. The variable domain in full, with the rest retrieved from reference TRBV7-8 and TRBJ2-4, is GAGVSQSPRYKVAKRGQDVALRCDPISGHVSLFWYQQALGQGPEFLTYFQNEAQLDKSGLPSDRFFAERPEGSVSTLKIQRTQQEDSAVYLCASSNRPGLAGDGGIQYFGAGTRLSVL.

With regard to this clone: Other DNA sequences in this sample translate to the same CDR3. V and J are TRBV5-1 and TRBJ2-5, with a tentative D call TRBD1 (6 bases). Germline CDR1 and CDR2: SGHRS and YFSETQ. This CDR3 is 14 amino acids long. V lost 2 bases and J 1 base, leaving 9 bases between the germline ends. DNA for the CDR3: TGCGCCAGCAGCTTACAGGGCCCCCAAGAGACCCAGTACTTC. It is translated as CASSLQGPQETQYF.

The chain employs TRBV10-3 and TRBJ1-5; D is perhaps TRBD1 (6 bases). The CDR3 consists of 14 residues. Germline V CDR1 and CDR2: ENHRY, SYGVKD. The V and J ends lost 2 bases and 4 bases respectively, with 9 bases between them. CDR3 residues: CAISEGQRNQPQHF. In DNA, the CDR3 is TGTGCCATCAGTGAGGGACAGCGTAATCAGCCCCAGCATTTT.

The chain links TRBV7-9 to TRBJ2-2; a possible D gene is TRBD2 (5 bases). This CDR3 contains 16 residues. Trimming removed 2 bases at V and 9 bases at J, with 19 bases between. Germline V gene sequence: CDR1 SEHNR, CDR2 FQNEAQ (reference sequence). The CDR3, as DNA: TGTGCCAGCAGCTTAACTCCCGGGATCTCAAGGAGGGAGCTGTTTTTT. It translates to CASSLTPGISRRELFF.

V and J are TRBV2 and TRBJ1-1; perhaps TRBD1 as D (5 bases). V shed 8 bases and J shed 3 bases, with 10 bases lying between them. The CDR3 sequence is 12 residues long. Looked up from germline, CDR1 is SNHLY and CDR2 is FYNNEI. CDR3 DNA sequence: TGTGCCAGCCAGGGTTGGGACACTGAAGCTTTCTTT. Amino acids: CASQGWDTEAFF.

This clone showed up just a few times. The V and J genes are TRBV12-3 or TRBV12-4 and TRBJ1-5; no reliable D call. There are 12 residues in the CDR3. V lost 1 base and J 6 bases, leaving 4 bases between the germline ends. CDR3 amino acids: CASSLDIQPQHF. CDR3 coding DNA: TGTGCCAGCAGTTTAGATATTCAGCCCCAGCATTTT.

This chain connects TRBV11-2 to TRBJ2-1, with 11 bases that match TRBD2. Looked up from germline, CDR1 is SGHAT and CDR2 is FQNNGV. CDR3 length: 14 amino acids. Trimming at V came to 8 bases and at J to 6 bases, leaving 6 bases not matched to a gene. This chain's CDR3 is CASGTSGGLNEQFF. The CDR3 DNA sequence: TGTGCCAGCGGTACTAGCGGGGGACTCAATGAGCAGTTCTTC.

The chain recombines TRBV30 with TRBJ1-5, with 7 nucleotides matching TRBD1. Germline V gene data show CDR1 as GTSNPN and CDR2 as SVGIG (reference sequence). The junction had 2 bases not matched to a gene; V was cut back by 0 bases and J by 6 bases. This CDR3 contains 13 residues. The CDR3 sequence: CAWSVEGAQPQHF. CDR3 in DNA: TGTGCCTGGAGTGTTGAGGGGGCTCAGCCCCAGCATTTT.

This chain uses TRBV19 with TRBJ1-5; D possibly corresponds to TRBD1 (5 bases). CDR1 is LNHDA, CDR2 SQIVND, per germline (reference sequence). The CDR3 loop spans 14 amino acids. The V gene lost 9 bases and the J gene lost 5 bases, with 17 bases spanning the gap. The CDR3 here is CASKGLGGDQPQHF. The CDR3 bases are TGTGCCAGCAAGGGCTTGGGGGGAGATCAGCCCCAGCATTTT.

The CDR3 is CATGTGYASSPLHF. For the CDR3, the DNA is TGTGCCACCGGAACAGGGTACGCCAGTTCACCCCTCCACTTT. The gene calls are TRBV19 and TRBJ1-6; tentative D call: TRBD1 (6 bases). The CDR3 is 14 amino acids. The V gene's germline CDR1 is LNHDA and CDR2 SQIVND (reference sequence). Trimming cost V 10 bases and J 9 bases, with 19 bases left between them.

The J gene is TRBJ1-1, the V gene TRBV19; weak D call: TRBD1 (5 bases). CDR1 LNHDA and CDR2 SQIVND come from the germline V gene (reference sequence). V gave up 5 bases and J gave up 2 bases, with 15 bases separating them. The CDR3 contains 15 residues. This CDR3 is CASSLTTEINTEAFF. The CDR3 DNA sequence: TGTGCCAGTAGTCTAACGACAGAAATCAACACTGAAGCTTTCTTT.

This sequence joins TRBV7-9 and TRBJ1-1, with a tentative D call TRBD1 (5 bases). The V gene's germline CDR1 is SEHNR and CDR2 FQNEAQ (reference sequence). V shed 5 bases and J shed 1 base, with 14 bases lying between them. The CDR3 is 15 amino acids. The CDR3 loop is CASSLVSGGNTEAFF. The CDR3 region has the DNA TGTGCCAGCAGCCTCGTGTCCGGGGGGAACACTGAAGCTTTCTTT.

In this sample, this clone turned up a few times. The genes are TRBV6-4 and TRBJ1-1; 9 positions agree with TRBD1. Per germline, CDR1 MRHNA and CDR2 SNTAGT. V was pared by 5 bases and J by 4 bases, with 11 bases of the junction left unmatched. This CDR3 contains 16 residues. The CDR3 loop is CASSPKIGQGSTEAFF. CDR3 in DNA: TGTGCCAGCAGTCCCAAGATCGGACAGGGGAGCACTGAAGCTTTCTTT.